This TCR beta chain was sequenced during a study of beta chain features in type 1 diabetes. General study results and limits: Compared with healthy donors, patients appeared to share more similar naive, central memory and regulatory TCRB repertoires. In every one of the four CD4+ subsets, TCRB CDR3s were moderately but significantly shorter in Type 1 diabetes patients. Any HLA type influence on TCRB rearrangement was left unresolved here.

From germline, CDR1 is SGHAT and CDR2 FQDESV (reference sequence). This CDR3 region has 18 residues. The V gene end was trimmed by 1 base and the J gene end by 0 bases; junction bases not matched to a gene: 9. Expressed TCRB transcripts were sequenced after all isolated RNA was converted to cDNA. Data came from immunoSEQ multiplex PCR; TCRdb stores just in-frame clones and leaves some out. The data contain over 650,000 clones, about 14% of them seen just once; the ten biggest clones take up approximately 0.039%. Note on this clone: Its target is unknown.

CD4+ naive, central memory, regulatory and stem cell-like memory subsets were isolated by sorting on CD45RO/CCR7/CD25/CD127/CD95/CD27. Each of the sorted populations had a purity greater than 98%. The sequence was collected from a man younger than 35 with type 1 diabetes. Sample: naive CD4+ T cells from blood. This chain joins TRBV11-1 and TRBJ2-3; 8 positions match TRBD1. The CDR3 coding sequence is TGTGCCAGCAGCTTAGGACCCCAGGGGGCCTCTAGCACAGATACGCAGTATTTT. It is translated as CASSLGPQGASSTDTQYF.